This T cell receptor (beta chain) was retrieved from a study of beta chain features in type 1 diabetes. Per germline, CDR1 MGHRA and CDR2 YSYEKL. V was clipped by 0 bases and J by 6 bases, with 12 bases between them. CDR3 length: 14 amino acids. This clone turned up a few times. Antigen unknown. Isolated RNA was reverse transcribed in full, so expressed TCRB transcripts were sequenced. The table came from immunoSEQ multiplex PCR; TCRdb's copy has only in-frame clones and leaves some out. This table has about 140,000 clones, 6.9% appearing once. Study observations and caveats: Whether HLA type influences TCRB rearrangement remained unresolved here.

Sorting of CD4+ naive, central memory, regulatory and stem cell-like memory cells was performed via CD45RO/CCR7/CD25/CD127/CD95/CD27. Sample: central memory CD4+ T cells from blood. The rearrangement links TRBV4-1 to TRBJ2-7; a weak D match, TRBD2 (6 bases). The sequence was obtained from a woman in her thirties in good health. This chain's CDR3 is CASSQDPAGSEQYF. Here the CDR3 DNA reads TGCGCCAGCAGCCAAGATCCCGCCGGGAGCGAGCAGTACTTC.